This T cell receptor (beta chain) was sequenced for a study of OX40 agonist ivuxolimab in advanced cancers. Trimming removed 0 bases from V and 3 bases from J, with 4 bases in between. The CDR3 is 12 residues long. Germline V gene data show CDR1 as SGDLS and CDR2 as YYNGEE. This table comes from immunoSEQ multiplex PCR, and its TCRdb copy is limited to in-frame clones, with some not included. Of about 47,000 clones listed, about 76% are singletons. This clone was counted a single time. This sample comprised CD4+ or CD8+ T cells sorted from blood, obtained in a trial of the OX40 agonist ivuxolimab. The chain links TRBV9 to TRBJ2-7, with D unresolved. This TCR came from an adult with an advanced solid tumor such as melanoma, head and neck, liver or kidney cancer. The CDR3 loop is CASSVGGYEQYF. CDR3 nucleotides: TGTGCCAGCAGCGTAGGAGGCTACGAGCAGTACTTC.